This TCR beta chain was captured in a study of blood T cell repertoires in COVID-19. For the study at large: From the United States, Italy and Spain came samples of acute and convalescent COVID-19. PBMCs, B-cell-depleted T cells, or T cells were the source of the cDNA or gDNA that made up the material.

V shed 4 bases, J shed 4 bases, and the junction held 11 bases outside the gene matches. The germline CDR1 and CDR2 sequences are SGHRS and YFSETQ. The CDR3 runs 16 residues. In the original analysis: Amplified reference gene primers provided the basis for estimating nucleated cell counts. Sequenced by immunoSEQ multiplex PCR; TCRdb stores in-frame clones only, minus some. The D gene and trimming were derived from the DNA, and the V and J assignments and clone size from that table. The sample carries 80,000 to 95,000 clones, over 65% recorded once. The chain recombines TRBV5-1 with TRBJ2-5, with 9 positions matching TRBD1. The sample comprised peripheral blood. This sequence was found in an older woman with acute or convalescent COVID-19. The CDR3 here is CASSPGTGNGRETQYF. The CDR3 nucleotides read TGCGCCAGCAGCCCAGGGACAGGGAACGGTAGAGAGACCCAGTACTTC. Looking up the rest from reference TRBV5-1 and TRBJ2-5 gives the full variable domain: KAGVTQTPRYLIKTRGQQVTLSCSPISGHRSVSWYQQTPGQGLQFLFEYFSETQRNKGNFPGRFSGRQFSNSRSEMNVSTLELGDSALYLCASSPGTGNGRETQYFGPGTRLLVL.